This T cell receptor (beta chain) came from a study of Tregs in tolerant kidney transplant recipients. Only in-frame clones appear in the TCRdb table, and some are missing; sequencing was by immunoSEQ multiplex PCR. The table shows roughly 69,000 clones, with about 88% occurring only once. Trimming cost V 2 bases and J 4 bases, with 4 bases left between them. Germline CDR1 and CDR2: SGHRS and YFSETQ. CDR3 size: 12 residues. The chain is built from TRBV5-1 and TRBJ2-1; D is unclear. This TCR came from a human donor who received a combined kidney and bone marrow transplant. The specimen comprised CD4+ T cells from blood, sampled before the transplant. The CDR3 DNA is TGCGCCAGCAGCTTTAGTTACAATGAGCAGTTCTTC. Its translation: CASSFSYNEQFF. The whole variable domain, filled in from reference TRBV5-1 and TRBJ2-1, reads KAGVTQTPRYLIKTRGQQVTLSCSPISGHRSVSWYQQTPGQGLQFLFEYFSETQRNKGNFPGRFSGRQFSNSRSEMNVSTLELGDSALYLCASSFSYNEQFFGPGTRLTVL.